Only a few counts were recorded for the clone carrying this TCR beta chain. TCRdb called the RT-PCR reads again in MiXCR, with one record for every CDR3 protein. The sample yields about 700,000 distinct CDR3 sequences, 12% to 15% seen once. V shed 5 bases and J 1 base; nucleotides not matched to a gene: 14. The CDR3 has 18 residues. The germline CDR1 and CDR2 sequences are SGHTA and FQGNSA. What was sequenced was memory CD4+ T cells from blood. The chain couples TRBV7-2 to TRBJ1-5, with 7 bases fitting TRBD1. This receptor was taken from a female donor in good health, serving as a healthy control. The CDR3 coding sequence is TGTGCCAGCAGCCCACACAGGGGCCGGTACCAGAGCAATCAGCCCCAGCATTTT. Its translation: CASSPHRGRYQSNQPQHF.